The clone carrying this T cell receptor (beta chain) was counted ten times or more. The antigen is unknown. The data are from a study of glioma-infiltrating T cells. V dropped 3 bases and J dropped 2 bases, with 8 bases sitting between them. This CDR3 is built from 14 residues. Looked up from germline, CDR1 is SGHAT and CDR2 is FQDESV (reference sequence). The iRepertoire nested amplicon-rescue multiplex PCR amplified TCR alpha and beta CDR3s from RNA. One-step reverse transcription and amplification started from approximately 100-400 ng of tissue mRNA or PBMC total RNA. TCRdb reanalysed the multiplex PCR reads using MiXCR and keeps one entry per CDR3 protein. The repertoire consists of 90,000 to 100,000 distinct CDR3 sequences, with approximately 40% occurring once and the leading ten covering roughly two fifths. Points from the study as a whole: Above-expected tissue-blood divergence occurred in all gliomas, most in low-grade ones. Very few CDR3 sequences were shared between tissue and blood.

The clonotype originates from a human donor with low-grade glioma or glioblastoma, undergoing nonglioma brain surgery, or in good health (not recorded which). Sample: glioma tissue, nonneoplastic brain tissue, or PBMCs (not recorded which). The V gene is TRBV11-1, the J gene TRBJ2-1; D might be TRBD1 (6 bases). This CDR3 reads CASSFTGPYNEQFF. In DNA, the CDR3 is TGTGCCAGCAGCTTCACAGGGCCCTACAATGAGCAGTTCTTC.